These 22 T cell receptor beta chains share one sample of origin, sequenced in a study of beta chain features in type 1 diabetes. Study-wide findings and caveats: Shorter TCRB CDR3s, moderately but significantly so, marked every one of the four CD4+ subsets in Type 1 diabetes patients.

Isolated RNA was reverse transcribed in full, so expressed TCRB transcripts were sequenced. Assay: immunoSEQ multiplex PCR; the TCRdb copy retains only in-frame clones and omits some. Of about 700,000 clones detected, roughly 13% appear once; the ten largest clones hold 0.02% to 0.025%. These receptors have no identified antigens. Sequenced: naive CD4+ T cells from blood. The receptors shown here come from a man aged 18 to 30 with type 1 diabetes.

The rearrangement links TRBV7-3 to TRBJ2-2, with D tentatively TRBD2 (6 bases). CDR1 and CDR2 (germline): SGHTA, FQGTGA. The CDR3 totals 16 residues. V was pared by 5 bases and J by 1 base, with 14 bases between. CDR3 DNA sequence: TGTGCCAGCAGCCTCGCGTCGCGGGGGAACACCGGGGAGCTGTTTTTT. Translated, it gives CASSLASRGNTGELFF.

In this sample, this clone turned up a few times. V is TRBV15 and J is TRBJ2-7; perhaps TRBD2 as D (5 bases). V gave up 0 bases and J gave up 7 bases, with 13 bases separating them. The germline V gene encodes CDR1 LNHNV and CDR2 YYDKDF (reference sequence). The CDR3 contains 14 residues. The CDR3 protein is CATSRDAGLREQYF. CDR3 DNA: TGTGCCACCAGCAGAGATGCTGGACTGAGGGAGCAGTACTTC.

This clone has a handful of counts. The chain uses TRBV9 and TRBJ1-2, with 10 bases identical to TRBD1. V was clipped by 3 bases and J by 1 base; unmatched bases: 6. Germline V gene lookup returns CDR1 SGDLS and CDR2 YYNGEE. The CDR3 spans 16 residues. The CDR3, as DNA: TGTGCCAGCAGCGCGGACAGGGGGATTGTTAACTATGGCTACACCTTC. Protein product: CASSADRGIVNYGYTF.

This clone was observed a few times. The V and J genes are TRBV30 and TRBJ1-2; possible D gene TRBD1, 5 bases. V lost 4 bases, J lost 2 bases, and 8 bases lay in between. CDR1 is GTSNPN, CDR2 SVGIG, per germline (reference sequence). This CDR3 is 12 amino acids long. The CDR3 here is CAWNGGNYGYTF. The CDR3 DNA is TGTGCCTGGAACGGGGGGAACTATGGCTACACCTTC. Full variable domain (missing parts from reference TRBV30 and TRBJ1-2): SQTIHQWPATLVQPVGSPLSLECTVEGTSNPNLYWYRQAAGRGLQLLFYSVGIGQISSEVPQNLSASRPQDRQFILSSKKLLLSDSGFYLCAWNGGNYGYTFGSGTRLTVV.

V gene TRBV12-5 combines with J gene TRBJ1-3; D not certain. Trimming removed 2 bases from V and 4 bases from J, with 21 bases in between. The CDR3 length is 18 residues. The germline gives CDR1 LGHNT, CDR2 FRNRAP. The CDR3 DNA follows: TGTGCTAGTGGTTTGTTAGGACGAACGGATGAGGCCGGAAACACCATATATTTT. Amino acid sequence: CASGLLGRTDEAGNTIYF.

V usage is TRBV5-1 and J usage is TRBJ1-2, with D unresolved. The length of the CDR3 is 14 residues. V dropped 0 bases and J dropped 2 bases, with 8 bases sitting between them. CDR1 and CDR2 (germline): SGHRS, YFSETQ. The CDR3 loop is CASSLEQLNYGYTF. In nucleotides, the CDR3 is TGCGCCAGCAGCTTGGAACAGCTCAACTATGGCTACACCTTC.

The rearrangement joins TRBV11-2 to TRBJ1-6; D gene unclear. Trimming removed 0 bases from V and 9 bases from J, with 21 bases in between. The CDR3 consists of 18 residues. The germline CDR1 and CDR2 sequences are SGHAT and FQNNGV. CDR3 region: CASSLDPLGSSGGSPLHF. The CDR3 region has the DNA TGTGCCAGCAGCTTAGATCCCCTCGGCAGTTCGGGTGGTTCACCCCTCCACTTT.

The chain is built from TRBV7-9 and TRBJ1-2; TRBD1 matches at 8 bases. The CDR3 has 15 residues. Germline V gene lookup returns CDR1 SEHNR and CDR2 FQNEAQ (reference sequence). The ends lost 5 bases at V and 1 base at J; junction bases unmatched: 6. Here the CDR3 DNA reads TGTGCCAGCAGCCCCGGACAGGGCCTTAACTATGGCTACACCTTC. Translated, it gives CASSPGQGLNYGYTF.

The chain carries TRBV28 and TRBJ2-7; D gene unclear. From germline, CDR1 is MDHEN and CDR2 SYDVKM. Trimming left V 8 bases short and J 3 bases short, with 17 bases between. The CDR3 has 14 residues. The DNA for the CDR3 is TGTGCCAGCTCGGTAGATGGATCGAACTACGAGCAGTACTTC. This gives the protein CASSVDGSNYEQYF. The full variable domain, rest sourced from reference TRBV28 and TRBJ2-7, is DVKVTQSSRYLVKRTGEKVFLECVQDMDHENMFWYRQDPGLGLRLIYFSYDVKMKEKGDIPEGYSVSREKKERFSLILESASTNQTSMYLCASSVDGSNYEQYFGPGTRLTVT.

The chain joins TRBV18 to TRBJ2-7, with D possibly matching TRBD1 (5 bases). Germline CDR1 is KGHSH and CDR2 is LQKENI. Trimming removed 1 base at V and 1 base at J, with 11 bases between. The CDR3 spans 15 residues. The CDR3 sequence: CASSPRDSRSYEQYF. CDR3 nucleotide sequence: TGTGCCAGCTCACCACGAGACAGTAGATCCTACGAGCAGTACTTC.

This clone was detected only a few times. The rearrangement joins TRBV7-8 to TRBJ2-3, with TRBD2 as a possible D gene (5 bases). This CDR3 has 15 amino acids. V was cut by 2 bases and J by 0 bases, with 9 bases left in between. Germline lookup yields CDR1 SGHVS and CDR2 FQNEAQ. The CDR3 nucleotides are TGTGCCAGCAGCTTAAATCAGCGGAGCACAGATACGCAGTATTTT. Translated: CASSLNQRSTDTQYF. Looking up the rest from reference TRBV7-8 and TRBJ2-3 gives the full variable domain: GAGVSQSPRYKVAKRGQDVALRCDPISGHVSLFWYQQALGQGPEFLTYFQNEAQLDKSGLPSDRFFAERPEGSVSTLKIQRTQQEDSAVYLCASSLNQRSTDTQYFGPGTRLTVL.

A single count supports this clone. The chain couples TRBV7-9 to TRBJ1-5; TRBD1 might be the D (6 bases). This CDR3 region has 15 residues. V was clipped by 5 bases and J by 0 bases, with 11 bases between them. Germline assignment: CDR1 SEHNR and CDR2 FQNEAQ (reference sequence). Here the CDR3 DNA reads TGTGCCAGCAGCCCCCACAGGGTTAGCAATCAGCCCCAGCATTTT. This gives the protein CASSPHRVSNQPQHF.

The chain links TRBV6-5 to TRBJ1-2; D possibly corresponds to TRBD1 (5 bases). This CDR3 has 12 residues. Germline V gene lookup returns CDR1 MNHEY and CDR2 SVGAGI. Trimming removed 10 bases at V and 2 bases at J, with 11 bases between. CDR3 nucleotides: TGTGCCACAGGGACCATCAACTATGGCTACACCTTC. This encodes CATGTINYGYTF.

The chain couples TRBV15 to TRBJ1-2; tentative D call: TRBD1 (5 bases). This CDR3 region has 12 residues. V was clipped by 3 bases and J by 4 bases, with 6 bases between them. Germline values: CDR1 LNHNV, CDR2 YYDKDF (reference sequence). CDR3 sequence (DNA): TGTGCCACCAGCAGCGACAGCTATGGCTACACCTTC. Residues: CATSSDSYGYTF.

This chain links TRBV6-5 with TRBJ2-5; a weak D match, TRBD2 (5 bases). The CDR3 is 15 amino acids. Trimming left V 6 bases short and J 0 bases short, with 14 bases between. Germline CDR1 reads MNHEY; CDR2 reads SVGAGI. The chain's CDR3 is CASSRNPGNQETQYF. For the CDR3, the DNA is TGTGCCAGCAGCAGAAATCCGGGGAACCAAGAGACCCAGTACTTC.

This clone occurred a few times. The V call is TRBV7-2, the J call TRBJ1-5; a possible D gene is TRBD1 (6 bases). The CDR3 covers 15 residues. The germline V and J ends were trimmed by 5 bases and 5 bases, with 16 bases remaining between them. Germline CDR1 reads SGHTA; CDR2 reads FQGNSA. CDR3 sequence reads: CASSPHPGHDQPQHF. The DNA of the CDR3 is TGTGCCAGCAGCCCACACCCGGGACACGATCAGCCCCAGCATTTT.

CDR3: CASSLPLGTGELFF. CDR3 sequence (DNA): TGTGCCAGCAGCTTGCCCCTTGGCACCGGGGAGCTGTTTTTT. The rearrangement joins TRBV7-9 to TRBJ2-2, with D unresolved. Germline V lookup: CDR1 SEHNR, CDR2 FQNEAQ (reference sequence). Deletions cut 3 bases from V and 4 bases from J, with 9 bases between. This CDR3 has 14 residues.

This chain uses TRBV9 with TRBJ2-3; D is uncertain. Germline loops: CDR1 SGDLS, CDR2 YYNGEE. This CDR3 comprises 12 residues. V dropped 4 bases and J dropped 6 bases, with 9 bases sitting between them. CDR3 residues: CASSIGPDTQYF. DNA of the CDR3: TGTGCCAGCAGCATTGGACCGGATACGCAGTATTTT.

The chain couples TRBV14 to TRBJ2-7; D is undetermined. The ends were cut back, 2 bases at V and 3 bases at J, with 8 bases in the middle. Germline V gene lookup returns CDR1 SGHDN and CDR2 FVKESK. The CDR3 spans 13 residues. The CDR3 region is CASSQQVDYEQYF. CDR3 DNA sequence: TGTGCCAGCAGCCAACAGGTAGACTACGAGCAGTACTTC.

This clone was counted only a few times. This chain uses TRBV6-6 with TRBJ2-7; D unclear. This CDR3 is built from 13 residues. Looked up from germline, CDR1 is MNHNY and CDR2 is SVGAGI (reference sequence). V lost 8 bases and J lost 2, with 13 bases in between. The CDR3 nucleotides are TGTGCCAGCTCGGACCGCCGAACCTACGAGCAGTACTTC. As protein: CASSDRRTYEQYF.

The CDR3 DNA is TGTGCCAGTAGTAGGACAGCTATTAACACCGGGGAGCTGTTTTTT. It encodes CASSRTAINTGELFF. J is TRBJ2-2 and V is TRBV19, with D tentatively TRBD1 (6 bases). Trimming left V 4 bases short and J 2 bases short, with 11 bases between. The CDR3 contains 15 residues. Germline V gene sequence: CDR1 LNHDA, CDR2 SQIVND (reference sequence).

The gene calls are TRBV4-1 and TRBJ2-1; D possibly corresponds to TRBD1 (6 bases). Per the germline V gene, CDR1 is MGHRA and CDR2 is YSYEKL. CDR3 length: 15 amino acids. V lost 1 base, J lost 6 bases, and 13 bases lay in between. CDR3 sequence: CASSQGNRAINEQFF. The CDR3 DNA sequence: TGCGCCAGCAGCCAAGGGAACAGGGCAATCAATGAGCAGTTCTTC.